The following is a T cell receptor (beta chain) sequence with its context. Its antigen is still unknown. Repertoires were generated with immunoSEQ multiplex PCR, while TCRdb's copy carries only in-frame clones and drops some. The sample records approximately 640,000 clones, roughly 88% being singletons. Trimming cost V 3 bases and J 2 bases; bases outside gene matches: 2. The CDR3 length is 15 residues. From germline, CDR1 is SGHVS and CDR2 FNYEAQ. This entry is derived from a study of shared clonotypes between healthy human individuals. Whole-study findings and limits: Donor scarcity curtailed the genetic and exposure-history diversity represented herein. On the whole, naive subsets had larger estimated richness than memory subsets had. For naive CD4 cells, 4.5% to 6.5% of clonotypes were shared across four donors.

The rearrangement links TRBV7-6 to TRBJ2-1, with TRBD2 identical over 9 bases. The origin of this receptor is a young man in good health. Some clones in this sample may be carry-over from other donors' samples. Sample: memory CD8+ T cells from PBMCs. Subset defined: CD45RO+ cells pooled with CCR7-negative TemRA cells. The CDR3 DNA sequence: TGTGCCAGCAGCTTTAGCGGGAGTACCTACAATGAGCAGTTCTTC. Amino acids: CASSFSGSTYNEQFF.